These 16 T cell receptor beta chains were all obtained from the same sample, sequenced in a study of early T cells in non-severe SARS-CoV-2 infection. TCRdb re-called the 5' RACE reads with MiXCR, one entry per CDR3 protein. Of tens of thousands of distinct CDR3 sequences in the sample, over 11% are singletons; the top ten hold 3% to 3.5%. The sequenced sample consisted of whole blood. These TCRs come from an adult who was a healthcare worker with PCR-confirmed SARS-CoV-2 infection or an uninfected control (not recorded which).

This chain links TRBV5-1 with TRBJ2-3, with a weak D call TRBD2 (6 bases). Trimming removed 2 bases from V and 0 bases from J, with 10 bases in between. Germline-derived CDR1 and CDR2 are SGHRS and YFSETQ. The CDR3 is 15 amino acids. CDR3 DNA: TGCGCCAGCAGCTTTGGCGGGGCGAGCACAGATACGCAGTATTTT. Translating gives CASSFGGASTDTQYF.

In regard to this clonotype: A much larger clone lies a single base off, so this may be a read error. The chain employs TRBV2 and TRBJ1-6, with D unresolved. The CDR3 consists of 15 residues. In germline, CDR1 is SNHLY, CDR2 FYNNEI. Written as DNA, the CDR3 is TGTGCCAACAGTGAAGCCCGAGGGTATAATTCACCCCTCCACTTT. This sequence encodes CANSEARGYNSPLHF.

Details on this clonotype: The junction shows a germline mismatch at one end, possibly a read error. The chain combines TRBV6-1 with TRBJ2-1; D perhaps matches TRBD1 (6 bases). This CDR3 is 12 amino acids long. Germline lookup yields CDR1 MNHNS and CDR2 SASEGT. The CDR3 loop reads CASREGGHEQFF. CDR3 nucleotides: TGTGCCAGCAGAGAAGGGGGTCATGAGCAGTTCTTC.

This sequence joins TRBV30 and TRBJ2-2; 8 nucleotides align to TRBD1. V dropped 4 bases and J dropped 4; count of bases not matched to a gene: 5. The germline CDR1 and CDR2 sequences are GTSNPN and SVGIG (reference sequence). This CDR3 comprises 14 residues. The CDR3, as DNA: TGTGCCTGGACCCAGGGGGCCGGCACCGGGGAGCTGTTTTTT. Translation: CAWTQGAGTGELFF.

This clonotype was counted at least ten times. Its ends do not fully match the called genes, so a read error is possible. The genes are TRBV27 and TRBJ1-6, with 9 bases identical to TRBD1. Germline CDR1 reads MNHEY; CDR2 reads SMNVEV (reference sequence). This CDR3 spans 21 amino acids. DNA for the CDR3: TGTGCCAGCATCCCTAGGGGTTCCGGGACAGGGCTCTATAGGGATAAGTCACCCCTCCACTTT. Its protein is CASIPRGSGTGLYRDKSPLHF.

The chain couples TRBV29-1 to TRBJ2-3, with D tentatively TRBD1 or TRBD2 (6 bases each). The V gene's germline CDR1 is SQVTM and CDR2 ANQGSEA. Trimming removed 2 bases from V and 5 bases from J, with 14 bases in between. There are 14 residues in the CDR3. The CDR3 sequence is CSVEWGARRDTQYF. The CDR3 bases are TGCAGCGTTGAATGGGGGGCGCGGAGAGATACGCAGTATTTT.

This clonotype has ten or more counts. CDR3 sequence reads: CASSQDRSGTTDTQYF. The DNA of the CDR3 is TGTGCCAGCAGCCAAGATAGGAGCGGGACTACAGATACGCAGTATTTT. The J gene is TRBJ2-3, the V gene TRBV3-1, with 7 bases fitting TRBD2. The CDR3 consists of 16 residues. The germline V gene has CDR1 LGHDT and CDR2 YNNKEL (reference sequence). V lost 0 bases, J lost 3 bases, and 6 bases stayed unmatched.

This clonotype was recorded many times. This chain links TRBV2 with TRBJ2-3, with TRBD2 identical over 7 bases. Germline assignment: CDR1 SNHLY and CDR2 FYNNEI. The CDR3 is made up of 15 amino acids. Trimming took 6 bases from V and 1 from J; bases not matched to a gene: 7. CDR3 region: CASRAGTTGTDTQYF. CDR3 DNA sequence: TGTGCCAGCAGGGCCGGGACTACCGGCACAGATACGCAGTATTTT.

Ten or more counts support this clonotype. The CDR3 loop reads CASSGTSGRDYYEQYF. The CDR3 DNA follows: TGTGCCAGCAGCGGGACTAGCGGGAGGGACTACTACGAGCAGTACTTC. The chain combines TRBV2 with TRBJ2-7, with 16 bases lining up with TRBD2. The length of the CDR3 is 16 residues. Trimming took 6 bases from V and 3 from J; bases not matched to a gene: 5. Germline loops: CDR1 SNHLY, CDR2 FYNNEI.

This clonotype occurred a few times. J is TRBJ1-1 and V is TRBV6-2 or TRBV6-3; D gene ambiguous. From germline, CDR1 is MNHEY and CDR2 SVGEGT. Trimming left V 3 bases short and J 5 bases short, with 22 bases between. This CDR3 spans 17 amino acids. The CDR3 region is CASSYNLLEGLRTEAFF. Here the CDR3 DNA reads TGTGCCAGCAGTTATAACCTCCTGGAAGGCTTACGAACTGAAGCTTTCTTT.

This clonotype was counted ten times or more. V and J are TRBV27 and TRBJ1-3; TRBD1 is a possible D gene (6 bases). The CDR3 sequence is 16 residues long. CDR1 and CDR2 (germline): MNHEY, SMNVEV (reference sequence). The V end lost 5 bases, the J end lost 2 bases, and 16 bases lay between the germline ends. The CDR3 DNA sequence: TGTGCCAGCAGTCCATACAGGGCCACGGCTGGAAACACCATATATTTT. Translating gives CASSPYRATAGNTIYF.

There are many counts of this clonotype. CDR3 in DNA: TGTGCCAGCAGCAAAGTGGGTGACAGGGGGATCAGTCGGCGCACAGATACGCAGTATTTT. It is translated as CASSKVGDRGISRRTDTQYF. The V gene is TRBV21-1, the J gene TRBJ2-3; the table's D gene call, TRBD1, was not cross checked with the DNA. TRBV21-1 is tagged as a pseudogene. The CDR3 is made up of 20 amino acids.

This chain connects TRBV5-1 to TRBJ1-1, with a weak D call TRBD1 (6 bases). With 3 bases removed from V and 4 bases from J, the gap between germline ends came to 10 bases. Germline V gene lookup returns CDR1 SGHRS and CDR2 YFSETQ. The CDR3 spans 13 residues. CDR3 coding DNA: TGCGCCAGCAGCTACAGGGAGGGCACTGAAGCTTTCTTT. This codes for CASSYREGTEAFF.

This rearrangement joins TRBV11-2 to TRBJ1-1, with D possibly matching TRBD1 (6 bases). The CDR3 has 16 amino acids. The V end was cut by 10 bases, the J end by 4 bases, with 25 bases between. Germline CDR1 and CDR2: SGHAT and FQNNGV. The CDR3, as DNA: TGTGCCACCTCCCCGGGGACACTAGGGTCGGGCACTGAAGCTTTCTTT. Translation: CATSPGTLGSGTEAFF.

V usage is TRBV9 and J usage is TRBJ2-1; 8 bases agree with TRBD2. The germline V gene has CDR1 SGDLS and CDR2 YYNGEE. V shed 3 bases and J 6 bases; nucleotides not matched to a gene: 8. The CDR3 totals 15 residues. The CDR3 region has the DNA TGTGCCAGCAGCGCGAGTGGGGCGGGAGGCAATGAGCAGTTCTTC. Translated, it gives CASSASGAGGNEQFF.

Many counts were recorded for this clonotype. This chain links TRBV6-1 with TRBJ2-1; D remains ambiguous. The ends were cut back, 5 bases at V and 2 bases at J, with 7 bases in the middle. Per germline, CDR1 MNHNS and CDR2 SASEGT. There are 13 residues in the CDR3. CDR3 loop: CASSLQTYNEQFF. CDR3 sequence (DNA): TGTGCCAGCAGTTTACAGACCTACAATGAGCAGTTCTTC.